These 11 T cell receptor beta chains share one sample of origin, sequenced in a study of T-cell reconstitution after alpha-beta-depleted transplantation in children. Unique molecular identifiers were used in preparing the TCRbeta library. TCRdb re-analysed the PCR reads in MiXCR, keeping a single row per CDR3 protein. The top ten hold 25% to 30% of the sample, which has about 440,000 distinct CDR3 sequences, around two fifths seen once. This specimen consisted of PBMCs, obtained before TCRalphabeta/CD19-depleted stem cell transplant. The origin of the receptors is a girl aged 2 to 10 with aplastic anemia, due to receive a stem cell transplant.

The V call is TRBV5-1, the J call TRBJ2-7, with D perhaps given as TRBD1 or TRBD2 (5 bases each). V lost 1 base and J lost 4, with 18 bases in between. The CDR3 has 16 amino acids. Germline CDR1 and CDR2: SGHRS and YFSETQ. The CDR3, as DNA: TGCGCCAGCAGCTTGAGCCCAGGCACGGGGCGGTACGAGCAGTACTTC. Residues: CASSLSPGTGRYEQYF. The full variable domain, with the rest looked up from reference TRBV5-1 and TRBJ2-7, is KAGVTQTPRYLIKTRGQQVTLSCSPISGHRSVSWYQQTPGQGLQFLFEYFSETQRNKGNFPGRFSGRQFSNSRSEMNVSTLELGDSALYLCASSLSPGTGRYEQYFGPGTRLTVT.

This clonotype occurred many times. The V and J genes are TRBV29-1 and TRBJ2-1, with D perhaps matching TRBD1 or TRBD2 (5 bases each). This CDR3 contains 15 residues. The ends were cut back, 7 bases at V and 7 bases at J, with 23 bases in the middle. Germline V gene lookup returns CDR1 SQVTM and CDR2 ANQGSEA. The CDR3 loop reads CSGEGAWGSKNEQFF. The CDR3 DNA reads TGCAGCGGAGAAGGCGCTTGGGGGTCTAAAAATGAGCAGTTCTTC.

J is TRBJ2-1 and V is TRBV7-3; 9 bases fit TRBD2. Germline CDR1 SGHTA, CDR2 FQGTGA. J gave up 6 bases and V 1 base, and 4 bases lay outside the gene matches. The CDR3 has 15 amino acids. CDR3 bases: TGTGCCAGCAGCTTAAGGCGGGAGGGAGTCAATGAGCAGTTCTTC. Amino acid sequence: CASSLRREGVNEQFF.

As for this clonotype: Possible read error: a much larger clone is one base away. This chain connects TRBV12-3 or TRBV12-4 to TRBJ2-5; TRBD1 aligns across 9 bases. With V trimmed by 6 bases and J by 5 bases, 4 bases remained unmatched. CDR3 size: 13 residues. CDR3 sequence (DNA): TGTGCCAGCAGGGGGACAGGGAAGGAGACCCAGTACTTC. This codes for CASRGTGKETQYF.

The V gene is TRBV7-6, the J gene TRBJ2-5; 10 bases are a match to TRBD2. Trimming removed 3 bases from V and 7 bases from J; junction bases left unmatched: 8. This CDR3 spans 15 amino acids. The germline CDR1 and CDR2 sequences are SGHVS and FNYEAQ. The CDR3 DNA is TGTGCCAGCAGCTTGCTCACTAGCGGGGAAGGGACCCAGTACTTC. Its protein product is CASSLLTSGEGTQYF.

The CDR3 DNA reads TGTGCCAGTGGGACAGACGTAAACTATGGCTACACCTTC. It codes for CASGTDVNYGYTF. The chain uses TRBV27 and TRBJ1-2; 7 bases match TRBD1. The germline V gene encodes CDR1 MNHEY and CDR2 SMNVEV (reference sequence). The V gene end was trimmed by 9 bases and the J gene end by 2 bases; junction bases not matched to a gene: 6. The CDR3 runs 13 residues.

This chain uses TRBV29-1 with TRBJ2-3, with TRBD1 matching over 7 bases. This CDR3 spans 15 amino acids. Germline CDR1 reads SQVTM; CDR2 reads ANQGSEA. The ends lost 2 bases at V and 3 bases at J; junction bases unmatched: 8. The CDR3 sequence is CSVEPDRVETDTQYF. In nucleotides, the CDR3 is TGCAGCGTTGAACCTGACAGGGTGGAAACAGATACGCAGTATTTT.

The chain has TRBV28 and TRBJ2-3; either TRBD1 or TRBD2 may supply D (5 bases each). Per the germline V gene, CDR1 is MDHEN and CDR2 is SYDVKM. The CDR3 is made up of 15 amino acids. V shed 3 bases and J shed 1 base, with 11 bases lying between them. As DNA, the CDR3 is TGTGCCAGCAGTTTGAGGGGCGATCGCACAGATACGCAGTATTTT. It encodes CASSLRGDRTDTQYF.

This clonotype was observed many times. This rearrangement joins TRBV7-9 to TRBJ1-4; 9 bases align to TRBD1. The CDR3 has 14 amino acids. Germline CDR1 is SEHNR and CDR2 is FQNEAQ (reference sequence). With V trimmed by 3 bases and J by 5 bases, 1 base remained unmatched. Written as DNA, the CDR3 is TGTGCCAGCAGCTTCGGACAGGGGAATGAAAAACTGTTTTTT. Translated: CASSFGQGNEKLFF.

This clonotype was picked up a small number of times. The chain joins TRBV6-5 to TRBJ1-4, with TRBD1 as a possible D gene (5 bases). With 2 bases removed from V and 12 bases from J, the gap between germline ends came to 13 bases. The CDR3 length is 13 residues. Germline CDR1 reads MNHEY; CDR2 reads SVGAGI. This chain's CDR3 is CASSYRGGEQLFF. CDR3 DNA: TGTGCCAGCAGTTACCGCGGGGGGGAACAACTGTTTTTT.

This clonotype was observed a handful of times. V is TRBV29-1 and J is TRBJ2-3; D ambiguous. Trimming stripped 4 bases from V and 2 bases from J, with 10 bases between. CDR1 SQVTM and CDR2 ANQGSEA come from the germline V gene. This CDR3 has 13 residues. CDR3 DNA sequence: TGCAGCGTTGGGGCCAGTTCCACAGATACGCAGTATTTT. This gives the protein CSVGASSTDTQYF.